Listed below are T cell receptor beta chains from one sample, sequenced in a study of blood T cell repertoires in COVID-19. Using immunoSEQ multiplex PCR, the repertoire was profiled, and TCRdb retains in-frame clones only, with some absent. The repertoire holds about 46,000 clones, with approximately 80% as singletons. The specimen was peripheral blood. The receptor source for this set is a man aged 60 to 75 with acute or convalescent COVID-19. The CDR3 runs from the conserved cysteine through the conserved F or W. D genes are given only for firm matches. Expanded clones get a size class; other rows say once, few or many, or leave the size out.

D: TRBD1; J: TRBJ2-7; size: few; V: TRBV4-3; DNA: TGCGCCAGCAGCCAAGAGCGGACAGGCACCGCCGAGCAGTACTTC; CDR3: CASSQERTGTAEQYF
D: TRBD1; J: TRBJ1-4; size: -; V: TRBV2; DNA: TGTGCCAGCAGTGAAGCGGGACAGGGCCGCGGAAAACTGTTTTTT; CDR3: CASSEAGQGRGKLFF
D: -; J: TRBJ2-7; size: -; V: TRBV7-9; DNA: TGTGCCAGCAGCCTTAGCTACGAGCAGTACTTC; CDR3: CASSLSYEQYF
D: -; J: TRBJ1-1; size: -; V: TRBV2; DNA: TGTGCCAGCAGTGCCCAGGTTGCGCATGAAGCTTTCTTT; CDR3: CASSAQVAHEAFF
D: -; J: TRBJ1-1; size: -; V: TRBV7-2; DNA: TGTGCCAGCAGCTACGGGGGGTTTGAAGCTTTCTTT; CDR3: CASSYGGFEAFF
D: TRBD1; J: TRBJ2-7; size: -; V: TRBV9; DNA: TGTGCCAGCAGCCCTCGGACAGGGGACTACGAGCAGTACTTC; CDR3: CASSPRTGDYEQYF
D: -; J: TRBJ1-4; size: -; V: TRBV12-3/TRBV12-4; DNA: TGTGCCAGCAGTTTAATTCCGGAGGAAAAACTGTTTTTT; CDR3: CASSLIPEEKLFF
D: TRBD1; J: TRBJ1-4; size: -; V: TRBV18; DNA: TGTGCCAGCTCACCACCGGGACAGGGGGGTGAAAAACTGTTTTTT; CDR3: CASSPPGQGGEKLFF
D: TRBD1; J: TRBJ1-2; size: -; V: TRBV5-5; DNA: TGTGCCAGCAGCTTGGTTATAGGGGGCTCCTATGGCTACACCTTC; CDR3: CASSLVIGGSYGYTF
D: TRBD1; J: TRBJ1-1; size: -; V: TRBV25-1; DNA: TGTGCCAGCAGGAGACAGGGTACTCTCGAAGCTTTCTTT; CDR3: CASRRQGTLEAFF
D: -; J: TRBJ1-1; size: -; V: TRBV9; DNA: TGTGCCAGCAGCGCCATACAGGGAACCGGCACTGAAGCTTTCTTT; CDR3: CASSAIQGTGTEAFF
D: -; J: TRBJ2-7; size: -; V: TRBV19; DNA: TGTGCCAGTAGTAGAGGAGCATCCTCCTACGAGCAGTACTTC; CDR3: CASSRGASSYEQYF
D: -; J: TRBJ1-6; size: -; V: TRBV7-3; DNA: TGTGCCAGCAGCTTATACTTGTCGGGTTCACCCCTCCACTTT; CDR3: CASSLYLSGSPLHF
D: -; J: TRBJ1-1; size: once; V: TRBV5-4; DNA: TGTGCCAGCAGACCCTATCCCCTAGAGGCTGAAGCTTTCTTT; CDR3: CASRPYPLEAEAFF
D: -; J: TRBJ1-1; size: few; V: TRBV7-6; DNA: TGTGCCAGCAGCTTAGCGGGTGAAGGAACGGGTGAAGCTTTCTTT; CDR3: CASSLAGEGTGEAFF
D: -; J: TRBJ1-2; size: -; V: TRBV19; DNA: TGTGCCAGTAGTATAGCCGGGACAAACTATGGCTACACCTTC; CDR3: CASSIAGTNYGYTF
D: -; J: TRBJ2-5; size: -; V: TRBV19; DNA: TGTGCCAGTAGTACCACCGGGACTCATCAAGAGACCCAGTACTTC; CDR3: CASSTTGTHQETQYF
D: TRBD2; J: TRBJ2-3; size: -; V: TRBV7-9; DNA: TGTGCCAGCAGCTTAGGGCAGGGACTAAGGGATACGCAGTATTTT; CDR3: CASSLGQGLRDTQYF
D: -; J: TRBJ1-2; size: -; V: TRBV7-2; DNA: TGTGCCAGCAGCTTAGTAGGGGATAGTGGCTACACCTTC; CDR3: CASSLVGDSGYTF
D: -; J: TRBJ1-6; size: -; V: TRBV5-1; DNA: TGCGCCAGCAGCTTGGACGGCACAGGGCAGAATTCACCCCTCCACTTT; CDR3: CASSLDGTGQNSPLHF
D: -; J: TRBJ2-7; size: -; V: TRBV11-2; DNA: TGTGCCAGCAGCCAAGACAGATCCTACGAGCAGTACTTC; CDR3: CASSQDRSYEQYF
D: TRBD1; J: TRBJ2-1; size: -; V: TRBV9; DNA: TGTGCCAGCAACCCCTCGACAGGGCGCGCTGAGCAGTTCTTC; CDR3: CASNPSTGRAEQFF
D: -; J: TRBJ1-6; size: -; V: TRBV7-9; DNA: TGTGCCAGCAGCTCGCAGGGATATAATTCACCCCTCCACTTT; CDR3: CASSSQGYNSPLHF
D: -; J: TRBJ1-5; size: -; V: TRBV19; DNA: TGTGCCAGTATGGCGGGGGGTTTCAGTCAGCCCCAGCATTTT; CDR3: CASMAGGFSQPQHF
D: -; J: TRBJ1-1; size: -; V: TRBV27; DNA: TGTGCCAGCAGTTTCGGAGCCGGGGTTACTGAAGCTTTCTTT; CDR3: CASSFGAGVTEAFF
D: TRBD1; J: TRBJ1-2; size: -; V: TRBV19; DNA: TGTGCCAGTAGCCCCATTCGGAGGGGGCTGATCTATGGCTACACCTTC; CDR3: CASSPIRRGLIYGYTF
D: -; J: TRBJ1-3; size: few; V: TRBV12-3/TRBV12-4; DNA: TGTGCCAGCAGTTTAGTCATTGGAAACACCATATATTTT; CDR3: CASSLVIGNTIYF